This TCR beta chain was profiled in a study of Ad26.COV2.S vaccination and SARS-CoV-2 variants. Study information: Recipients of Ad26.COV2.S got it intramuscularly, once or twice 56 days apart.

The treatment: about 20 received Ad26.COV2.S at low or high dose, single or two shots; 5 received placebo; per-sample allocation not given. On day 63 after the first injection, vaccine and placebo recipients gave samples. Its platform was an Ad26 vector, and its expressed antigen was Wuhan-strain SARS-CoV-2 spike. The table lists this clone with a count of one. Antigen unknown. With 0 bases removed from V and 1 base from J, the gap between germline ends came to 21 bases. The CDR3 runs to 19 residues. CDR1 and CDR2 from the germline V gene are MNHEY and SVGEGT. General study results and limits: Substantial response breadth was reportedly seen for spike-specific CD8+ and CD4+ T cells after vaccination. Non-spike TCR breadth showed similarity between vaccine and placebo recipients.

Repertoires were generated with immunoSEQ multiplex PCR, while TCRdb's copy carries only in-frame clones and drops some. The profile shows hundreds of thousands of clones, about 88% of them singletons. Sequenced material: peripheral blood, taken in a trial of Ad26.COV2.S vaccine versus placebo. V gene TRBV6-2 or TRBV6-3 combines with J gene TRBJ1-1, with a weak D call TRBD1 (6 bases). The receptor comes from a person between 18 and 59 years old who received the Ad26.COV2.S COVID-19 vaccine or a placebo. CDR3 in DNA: TGTGCCAGCAGTTACTCTTCGGGCGCATACCGACAGGAGAACACTGAAGCTTTCTTT. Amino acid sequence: CASSYSSGAYRQENTEAFF.